This TCR beta chain was found in a study of graft-versus-host responses after intestinal transplantation. Whole-study context: Once they had received anti-thymocyte globulin induction, all recipients took tacrolimus and steroids for three to four years. Study-wide results and limits: The presence of high graft-versus-host to host-versus-graft clonal ratios in allografts characterized patients with graft-donor T cell macrochimerism. Among recipient marrow samples, GvH clones were found; some appeared first in ileum or blood.

Germline CDR1 is SGDLS and CDR2 is YYNGEE. The CDR3 contains 14 residues. J was trimmed by 8 bases and V by 5 bases; bases with no gene match: 5. The protocol was immunoSEQ multiplex PCR, while the TCRdb copy is restricted to in-frame clones and leaves out a portion. Altogether 60,000 to 90,000 clones are present, around 91% being singletons, with the ten largest covering under 1.5%. About this clone itself: Its antigen is not identified. This specimen includes other DNA sequences encoding the same CDR3.

The sequences come from unstimulated CD8+ T cells sorted from spleen or lymph node cells, collected before intestinal transplant. The TCR originated in a human donor who received an intestinal transplant. The J gene is TRBJ2-1, the V gene TRBV9; 12 positions match TRBD2. CDR3 sequence: CASSPSGGAYEQFF. The CDR3 nucleotides are TGTGCCAGCAGTCCTAGCGGGGGGGCCTATGAGCAGTTCTTC.